The clone carrying this TCR beta chain occurred a few times. These data are taken from a study of PD-L1 blockade in urothelial cancer. Study-wide context: Of approximately 29 patients, approximately 23 were males with bladder-origin urothelial cancer. Study patients had been treated with 0 to 3 previous chemotherapy regimens.

Germline CDR1 reads GTSNPN; CDR2 reads SVGIG (reference sequence). The CDR3 extends over 11 amino acids. With 5 bases clipped from V and 7 bases from J, the junction kept 4 bases outside the gene matches. Generated by immunoSEQ multiplex PCR, the TCRdb table keeps only in-frame clones and is missing some. The sample lists tens of thousands of clones, more than 75% occurring once. The time point: pretreatment peripheral blood. Locally advanced or metastatic urothelial carcinoma was present in patients. Each individual provided 1 to 8 samples (taken pretreatment and on-treatment). This receptor was taken from a man between 60 and 75 years old with urothelial cancer. V and J are TRBV30 and TRBJ1-1; 7 bases map to TRBD1. The starting material was PBMCs, obtained around atezolizumab (anti-PD-L1) treatment. The CDR3, as DNA: TGTGCCTGGGGGGGACAGATTGAAGCTTTCTTT. It yields the protein CAWGGQIEAFF.